This T cell receptor beta chain comes out of a study of blood T cell repertoires in COVID-19 (dated by TCRdb to 2018 to 2021). Turning to the overall study: Samples covering the acute and convalescent phases of COVID-19 were provided by collaborators in the United States, Italy and Spain. The material from the prospective study consisted of cDNA or gDNA derived from T cells, B-cell-depleted T cells, or PBMCs. Subjects who had been exposed to COVID-19, were actively infected with it, or had recovered from it provided the deeply sampled blood TCRbeta repertoires that made up the dataset. The repertoires were released in a freely available public database intended as a resource for research on the immune response to SARS-CoV-2. Samples were obtained from the ongoing ImmuneRACE study (first 160 participants) and from over a thousand subjects provided by 6 global collaborators. The sample metadata nearly always contained a de-identified subject ID, COVID-19 status, age in years and sex. Where HLA class I and class II types were available, the types were taken from metadata supplied by the sample provider, not from assay-based typing.

Counted from cysteine to phenylalanine, this CDR3 has 14 amino acids. The retained sequence is limited to the CDR3, 42 bases, with the frame set at the first base. CDR1 and CDR2 are read off the germline V gene as SNHLY and FYNNEI. Trimmed from V: 4 bases; trimmed from J: 9 bases; junction bases lacking a gene match: 5. The immunoSEQ Assay, a bias-controlled multiplex PCR, was used to amplify TCRbeta CDR3 regions from genomic DNA. Per the source publication's procedure: Nucleated cell counts per sample were estimated from amplification of reference gene primers within the assay. To quantify the absolute abundance of each unique TCRbeta CDR3 rearrangement, sequence reads were collapsed and filtered. For each sample, productive Simpson clonality was calculated by taking the square root of Simpson's diversity index across productive rearrangements. Imported from immuneACCESS, the table was reduced by TCRdb to in-frame sequences with V and J called. These copies leave out some clones; in studies compared against another copy, an unresolved V gene accounts for under half, and the cause of the remainder is not known. That table supplies the V and J calls and clone size; D and trimming were determined from the DNA. The sample has some 330,000 clones on record, under 90% of them singletons. Of the sample, less than 4.5% falls within the top ten clones.

What the authors observed across the whole study: How much clinical and demographic metadata was included differed by source and by participant, and the metadata was provided uncurated.

Participants in the prospective study were aged 18 to 89 years, lived in under 30 United States geographic areas, and enrolled through a virtual design. In the prospective study, cohorts were assigned on the basis of participant-reported clinical history obtained from a screening survey and a study questionnaire. ImmuneRACE Cohort 3 recovered participants were defined by two consecutive negative NP/OP PCR tests, healthcare professional clearance, or symptom resolution. Mobile phlebotomists in the prospective study collected whole blood, serum and a nasopharyngeal or oropharyngeal swab from every participant. Participants in the prospective study had the option to provide additional blood draws and questionnaires over a roughly two-month period. Before DNA extraction, prospective study blood samples were shipped either frozen or at room temperature. Regarding this clone: This clone's antigen is unknown. It has no much larger one-base neighbor in the sample; base qualities were not kept.

The sequenced sample consisted of PBMCs or T cells enriched from blood (not recorded which). The chain was built from TRBV2 and TRBJ1-6; 8 of the junction bases match TRBD1. The sequence derives from a man aged 25 to 45 who had recovered from COVID-19. The nucleotide sequence is TGTGCCAGCAGTGCTGGACAGGGCGCTTCACCCCTCCACTTT. Translation gives CASSAGQGASPLHF.